These T cell receptor beta chains were read from a single sample in a study of shared clonotypes between healthy human individuals. TCRdb's table, derived via immunoSEQ multiplex PCR, lists solely in-frame clones and lacks some. The sample contains roughly 760,000 clones, around two thirds of which appear only once. The sequenced sample consisted of memory CD4+ T cells sorted from blood. The receptors were sampled from a woman between 25 and 40 years old in good health. The CDR3 runs from the conserved cysteine through the conserved F or W. The D gene is left open where the match is weak. Clone size is stated in some rows and not others, as once, few, many or a class when expanded.

j_gene,v_gene,abundance,d_gene,CDR3aa,CDR3nt
TRBJ1-3,TRBV30,.,.,CAWSVRGHGNTIYF,TGTGCCTGGAGTGTACGGGGGCACGGAAACACCATATATTTT
TRBJ1-2,TRBV9,.,.,CASSVDRAFRGYTF,TGTGCCAGCAGCGTAGACAGGGCGTTTAGGGGCTACACCTTC
TRBJ2-3,TRBV15,once,TRBD1,CATSMGQGFTDTQYF,TGTGCCACCAGCATGGGACAGGGCTTCACAGATACGCAGTATTTT
TRBJ1-1,TRBV19,.,.,CASSIQGAGTEAFF,TGTGCCAGTAGTATACAGGGAGCGGGCACTGAAGCTTTCTTT
TRBJ2-3,TRBV25-1,.,.,CASTEGLPGFADTQYF,TGTGCCAGCACAGAGGGGCTACCCGGTTTTGCAGATACGCAGTATTTT
TRBJ2-1,TRBV21-1,.,.,CASSKTGGLADNEQFF,TGTGCCAGCAGCAAGACCGGGGGACTAGCGGATAATGAGCAGTTCTTC
TRBJ2-1,TRBV29-1,once,TRBD2,CSVAPSGPYNEQFF,TGCAGCGTTGCGCCTAGCGGGCCGTACAATGAGCAGTTCTTC
TRBJ2-3,TRBV2,.,TRBD2,CASRRTSGSTDTQYF,TGTGCCAGCAGGAGGACTAGCGGGAGCACAGATACGCAGTATTTT
TRBJ2-5,TRBV2,.,.,CASSEQGQEKETQYF,TGTGCCAGCAGTGAACAAGGCCAGGAAAAAGAGACCCAGTACTTC
TRBJ1-5,TRBV2,once,.,CASRDTHQPQHF,TGTGCCAGCAGGGACACACATCAGCCCCAGCATTTT
TRBJ1-2,TRBV7-4,many,.,CASSLMQGANYGYTF,TGTGCCAGCAGCTTAATGCAGGGAGCTAACTATGGCTACACCTTC
TRBJ1-1,TRBV7-9,.,.,CASSPRGEGAFF,TGTGCCAGCAGCCCCCGGGGGGAGGGGGCTTTCTTT
TRBJ2-2,TRBV6-1,.,.,CASSDLLRPGASNTGELFF,TGTGCCAGCAGTGATTTACTAAGGCCAGGGGCTTCGAACACCGGGGAGCTGTTTTTT
TRBJ2-7,TRBV11-1,.,.,CASSLAQPSYEQYF,TGTGCCAGCAGCTTAGCCCAGCCATCCTACGAGCAGTACTTC
TRBJ2-5,TRBV2,.,.,CASSSETQYF,TGTGCCAGCAGTAGCGAGACCCAGTACTTC
TRBJ1-2,TRBV19,.,TRBD1,CASSSWTGDGYGYTF,TGTGCCAGTAGTTCATGGACAGGGGACGGCTATGGCTACACCTTC
TRBJ2-1,TRBV29-1,.,.,CSVHGGEQFF,TGCAGCGTACATGGAGGTGAGCAGTTCTTC
TRBJ2-7,TRBV2,.,.,CASASRSRSYEQYF,TGTGCCAGCGCCTCTAGATCTCGCTCCTACGAGCAGTACTTC
TRBJ2-5,TRBV6-5,.,.,CASRRADPSQTQYF,TGTGCCAGCAGGCGGGCGGATCCTTCGCAGACCCAGTACTTC
TRBJ1-1,TRBV2,.,.,CATLQGSTEAFF,TGTGCCACCCTTCAAGGGAGCACTGAAGCTTTCTTT
TRBJ2-7,TRBV11-2,.,.,CASSLGWTGTEQYF,TGTGCCAGCAGCTTAGGGTGGACGGGAACCGAGCAGTACTTC
TRBJ2-5,TRBV27,few,TRBD1,CASSSGQGLGTQYF,TGTGCCAGCAGTTCGGGACAGGGGTTGGGGACCCAGTACTTC
TRBJ1-5,TRBV4-1,.,TRBD1,CASSRGTGIAVSNQPQHF,TGCGCCAGCAGCCGGGGGACAGGGATTGCTGTTAGCAATCAGCCCCAGCATTTT
TRBJ1-2,TRBV5-1,few,.,CASSLEPADGYTF,TGCGCCAGCAGCTTGGAGCCAGCTGATGGCTACACCTTC
TRBJ1-3,TRBV7-9,.,.,CASSSGFNSGNTIYF,TGTGCCAGCAGCTCCGGCTTCAACTCTGGAAACACCATATATTTT
TRBJ1-2,TRBV4-1,once,TRBD1,CASREGTGRKKDYGYTF,TGCGCCAGCAGAGAGGGGACAGGCCGGAAAAAGGACTATGGCTACACCTTC
TRBJ2-7,TRBV11-2,.,.,CASSLATSTYPPEQYF,TGTGCCAGCAGCTTAGCTACTAGCACCTACCCTCCCGAGCAGTACTTC
TRBJ2-1,TRBV23-1,.,TRBD1,CASSQPHANRTGGEYNEQFF,TGCGCCAGCAGTCAACCGCACGCAAATAGGACAGGGGGTGAATACAATGAGCAGTTCTTC
TRBJ2-3,TRBV18,.,.,CASSPLSRPPRRDTQYF,TGTGCCAGCTCACCACTGTCCCGGCCCCCTCGTAGAGATACGCAGTATTTT
TRBJ1-2,TRBV6-5,.,TRBD1,CASSGQGNYGYTF,TGTGCCAGCAGTGGACAGGGAAACTATGGCTACACCTTC
TRBJ2-2,TRBV27,.,.,CASSSPIQGGELFF,TGTGCCAGCAGTTCACCTATTCAGGGCGGGGAGCTGTTTTTT
TRBJ1-2,TRBV5-5,many,.,CASSLALDSNYGYTF,TGTGCCAGCAGCTTGGCCTTAGACAGTAACTATGGCTACACCTTC
TRBJ2-7,TRBV28,few,.,CASKQRGLDHYEQYF,TGTGCCAGCAAACAGAGGGGATTAGATCACTACGAGCAGTACTTC
TRBJ1-1,TRBV15,.,TRBD1,CATSRHGTGNTEAFF,TGTGCCACCAGCAGACACGGGACAGGGAACACTGAAGCTTTCTTT
TRBJ2-5,TRBV6-1,.,.,CASSEMAPETQYF,TGTGCCAGCAGTGAAATGGCCCCAGAGACCCAGTACTTC
TRBJ2-7,TRBV7-2,.,TRBD1,CASSLTPGQGYEQYF,TGTGCCAGCAGCTTAACCCCAGGACAGGGGTACGAGCAGTACTTC
TRBJ2-3,TRBV5-8,.,TRBD2,CASSFGSGSVLNTDTQYF,TGTGCCAGCAGCTTCGGTAGCGGGAGCGTTCTGAACACAGATACGCAGTATTTT
TRBJ2-7,TRBV5-5,.,.,CASSSQVGGASEQYF,TGTGCCAGCAGCTCCCAGGTGGGGGGGGCTAGTGAGCAGTACTTC
TRBJ1-1,TRBV5-1,many,TRBD1,CASSLGDRATEAFF,TGCGCCAGCAGCTTGGGGGACAGGGCTACTGAAGCTTTCTTT
TRBJ2-7,TRBV5-1,.,.,CASSFGLATYEQYF,TGCGCCAGCAGCTTCGGTCTAGCGACCTACGAGCAGTACTTC
TRBJ2-7,TRBV19,.,.,CASSPHRGSAGAHCEQYF,TGTGCCAGTAGTCCCCACAGGGGTTCAGCGGGAGCACACTGCGAGCAGTACTTC
TRBJ1-5,TRBV10-1,.,.,CASSESGDQPQHF,TGCGCCAGCAGTGAGTCCGGGGATCAGCCCCAGCATTTT
TRBJ1-5,TRBV28,.,.,CASSLQITIGSNQPQHF,TGTGCCAGCAGTCTCCAAATAACTATTGGGAGCAATCAGCCCCAGCATTTT
TRBJ2-3,TRBV7-3,.,.,CASSSPTGGSTDTQYF,TGTGCCAGCAGCTCTCCGACAGGCGGTAGCACAGATACGCAGTATTTT
TRBJ1-5,TRBV28,many,.,CASSLRDLFNQPQHF,TGTGCCAGCAGTTTAAGGGACCTCTTCAATCAGCCCCAGCATTTT
TRBJ1-2,TRBV4-2,once,TRBD1,CASSPRAHETGGHGYTF,TGTGCCAGCAGCCCACGGGCGCATGAGACAGGGGGCCATGGCTACACCTTC
TRBJ1-1,TRBV6-5,.,TRBD1,CASSIRQGDTEAFF,TGTGCCAGCAGTATCCGACAGGGCGACACTGAAGCTTTCTTT
TRBJ2-2,TRBV7-2,.,.,CASSRSGNTGELFF,TGTGCCAGCAGCAGGAGCGGAAACACCGGGGAGCTGTTTTTT
TRBJ1-2,TRBV2,many,TRBD1,CASSDRGLNYGYTF,TGTGCCAGCAGTGACAGGGGGCTGAACTATGGCTACACCTTC
TRBJ2-3,TRBV7-9,.,.,CASSLVGTDTQYF,TGTGCCAGCAGCTTAGTTGGGACAGATACGCAGTATTTT
TRBJ1-1,TRBV14,few,.,CASSRPGTNTEAFF,TGTGCCAGCAGCCGCCCCGGGACAAACACTGAAGCTTTCTTT
TRBJ2-7,TRBV6-1,.,TRBD1,CASRSDRETFYEQYF,TGTGCCAGCAGATCGGACAGGGAAACGTTCTACGAGCAGTACTTC
TRBJ2-7,TRBV28,.,TRBD2,CASSFIPREGYYF,TGTGCCAGCAGTTTCATCCCCCGGGAGGGCTATTACTTC
TRBJ2-1,TRBV19,.,TRBD2,CASSVTSGAYNEQFF,TGTGCCAGTAGTGTGACTAGCGGGGCCTACAATGAGCAGTTCTTC
TRBJ1-4,TRBV4-1,.,.,CASSYALSEKLFF,TGCGCCAGCAGCTATGCGTTAAGTGAAAAACTGTTTTTT